This is a list of T cell receptor beta chains from one sample in a study of identifying expanded T cells in peripheral blood. The data were produced by immunoSEQ multiplex PCR, yet TCRdb's version contains in-frame clones alone and is incomplete. Here the sample spans tens of thousands of clones, around 83% being singletons. The source material was blood. Source of these receptors: a person aged 18 to 70 in good health. Both conserved end residues are part of each CDR3. D genes are given only for firm matches. Clone size is stated in some rows and not others, as once, few, many or a class when expanded.

>TRBD1|NA|TRBV4-2|TRBJ2-5
TGTGCCAGCAGCCAACCCGGACAGGAAGAGACCCAGTACTTC
CASSQPGQEETQYF
>NA|NA|TRBV7-6|TRBJ2-1
TGTGCCAGCAGCTCCGGACAGACCTCCTACAATGAGCAGTTCTTC
CASSSGQTSYNEQFF
>NA|once|TRBV19|TRBJ1-5
TGTGCCAGTAGTATTTTAGTCGGCAGGGGTGACAATCAGCCCCAGCATTTT
CASSILVGRGDNQPQHF
>TRBD1|NA|TRBV11-2|TRBJ1-4
TGTGCCAGCAGCTTGACAGGGAAGCTAGAAACTAATGAAAAACTGTTTTTT
CASSLTGKLETNEKLFF
>TRBD2|NA|TRBV7-8|TRBJ2-7
TGTGCCAGCAGCCCCTCTCTGAGGGAGGGCCCCTACGAGCAGTACTTC
CASSPSLREGPYEQYF
>NA|NA|TRBV21-1|TRBJ2-7
TGTGCCAGCAGCAAAGGGGGGACAGGGTACTCCTACGAGCAGTACTTC
CASSKGGTGYSYEQYF
>NA|NA|TRBV6-1|TRBJ1-1
TGTGCCAGCAAGCCAAGAAACACTGAAGCTTTCTTT
CASKPRNTEAFF
>NA|few|TRBV5-1|TRBJ1-1
TGCGCCAGCATCTTAGACACGGGAAACACTGAAGCTTTCTTT
CASILDTGNTEAFF
>NA|NA|TRBV21-1|TRBJ2-1
TGTGCCAGCAGCAAGGGACGGGAGAATGAGCAGTTCTTC
CASSKGRENEQFF
>TRBD2|NA|TRBV28|TRBJ2-2
TGTGCCAGCAGTTCCCCCGGGACTAGCGGGAGATACACCGGGGAGCTGTTTTTT
CASSSPGTSGRYTGELFF
>TRBD2|once|TRBV5-1|TRBJ2-1
TGCGCCAGCAGGTCTAGCGGGACCTACAATGAGCAGTTCTTC
CASRSSGTYNEQFF
>NA|NA|TRBV15|TRBJ1-1
TGTGCCACCAGCAGAGGTGGGGGGCCGGCGGGGAACACTGAAGCTTTCTTT
CATSRGGGPAGNTEAFF
>NA|NA|TRBV29-1|TRBJ2-3
TGCAGCTCGGGCGAGGCAGGAGATACGCAGTATTTT
CSSGEAGDTQYF
>NA|NA|TRBV7-2|TRBJ2-7
TGTGCCAGCAGCTTACGAGGCCCCCCTGGCGAGCAGTACTTC
CASSLRGPPGEQYF
>NA|NA|TRBV28|TRBJ2-1
TGTGCCAGCAGTTTATCGGACGGGCGGCATTATGAGCAGTTCTTC
CASSLSDGRHYEQFF
>TRBD1|NA|TRBV9|TRBJ2-5
TGTGCCAGCAGCGTGGGGTCCAGACAGGGTATACAAGAGACCCAGTACTTC
CASSVGSRQGIQETQYF
>NA|NA|TRBV18|TRBJ1-3
TGTGCCAGCTCACCAATGGGGGCTGGAAACACCATATATTTT
CASSPMGAGNTIYF
>NA|NA|TRBV7-2|TRBJ2-7
TGTGCCAGCAGCTTTTCTTACGAGCAGTACTTC
CASSFSYEQYF
>NA|NA|TRBV9|TRBJ2-3
TGTGCCAGCAGCGTAGAAAGTACGCAGTATTTT
CASSVESTQYF
>TRBD1|NA|TRBV10-3|TRBJ2-7
TGTGCCACCCTGTGGGCAGGGGGCAACGAGCAGTACTTC
CATLWAGGNEQYF
>NA|NA|TRBV19|TRBJ2-1
TGTGCCAGTAGTATAGTATTGGGGGGTCCCTACAATGAGCAGTTCTTC
CASSIVLGGPYNEQFF
>NA|few|TRBV28|TRBJ1-1
TGTGCCAGCAGGCCCCAGGGTCGCACTGAAGCTTTCTTT
CASRPQGRTEAFF
>NA|NA|TRBV9|TRBJ2-7
TGTGCCAGCAGCGTAGGGTCGACGGGCTACGAGCAGTACTTC
CASSVGSTGYEQYF
>TRBD1|few|TRBV18|TRBJ1-5
TGTGCCAGCTCACCACAGGCAGGGGGCGATGGGCAGCCCCAGCATTTT
CASSPQAGGDGQPQHF
>NA|NA|TRBV7-2|TRBJ1-1
TGTGCCAGCAGCCCTGTCACGGGAGGTACTGAAGCTTTCTTT
CASSPVTGGTEAFF
>NA|NA|TRBV7-9|TRBJ1-1
TGTGCCAGCAGCTCCGATGTCCGGGACACTGAAGCTTTCTTT
CASSSDVRDTEAFF
>NA|NA|TRBV18|TRBJ1-1
TGTGCCAGCTCACCACCGTCCGGGGGTGCCGCTGAAGCTTTCTTT
CASSPPSGGAAEAFF
>NA|once|TRBV19|TRBJ1-5
TGTGCCAGTGGGCCTAGTAGCCAGCCCCAGCATTTT
CASGPSSQPQHF
>TRBD1|NA|TRBV5-8|TRBJ1-1
TGTGCCAGCAGAACCGACAGGGCGACTGAAGCTTTCTTT
CASRTDRATEAFF
>TRBD2|NA|TRBV11-3|TRBJ2-7
TGTGCCAGCAGCCATGGGGAAGCGGGAGGGCACTACGAGCAGTACTTC
CASSHGEAGGHYEQYF
>NA|NA|TRBV25-1|TRBJ2-2
TGTGCCAGCAGTGAAGGAATGGGGAACACCGGGGAGCTGTTTTTT
CASSEGMGNTGELFF
>NA|NA|TRBV20-1|TRBJ2-7
TGCAGTGCTAGAGATGCGCCAGAGCAGTACTTC
CSARDAPEQYF
>NA|NA|TRBV18|TRBJ2-5
TGTGCCAGCTCACCACCGGGGAGAGAGACCCAGTACTTC
CASSPPGRETQYF
>NA|NA|TRBV7-8|TRBJ2-7
TGTGCCAGCAGCTTTACCGTAGCGGCCTACGAGCAGTACTTC
CASSFTVAAYEQYF
>NA|NA|TRBV13|TRBJ1-2
TGTGCCAGCAGCACTTCCTCAGGGGATCCTAACTATGGCTACACCTTC
CASSTSSGDPNYGYTF
>NA|NA|TRBV9|TRBJ2-1
TGTGCCAGCAGCCCCCGGACAGCAACCTACAATGAGCAGTTCTTC
CASSPRTATYNEQFF
>NA|NA|TRBV7-9|TRBJ2-1
TGTGCCAGCAGCTTAGTGTGGGATGAGCAGTTCTTC
CASSLVWDEQFF
>NA|NA|TRBV6-5|TRBJ1-4
TGTGCCAGCAGTCCCTTGGGGGAGCTGGGCGAAAAACTGTTTTTT
CASSPLGELGEKLFF
>TRBD1|NA|TRBV7-9|TRBJ2-7
TGTGCCAGCAGACCCGGACAGGCCCCCTACGAGCAGTACTTC
CASRPGQAPYEQYF
>NA|NA|TRBV28|TRBJ2-7
TGTGCCAGCAGTTTGACCTCCGGGACGACTAGAAACGAGCAGTACTTC
CASSLTSGTTRNEQYF
>TRBD2|NA|TRBV14|TRBJ2-5
TGTGCCAGCAGCCGGCGACTAGCGGGAGGTTCGGGGGAGACCCAGTACTTC
CASSRRLAGGSGETQYF
>NA|NA|TRBV5-8|TRBJ1-1
TGTGCCAGCAGCCCCTCTCCGGCGAACACTGAAGCTTTCTTT
CASSPSPANTEAFF
>NA|NA|TRBV4-3|TRBJ1-4
TGCGCCAGCAGCCATTATATTTTCAGGGTTGTAATCGGTTTTGAAAAACTGTTTTTT
CASSHYIFRVVIGFEKLFF